Included here is one TCR beta chain sequence, with context. Its antigen is not known. The sample comes from a study of shared clonotypes between healthy human individuals. Looking at the study overall: For every donor, three CD4 naive, three CD4 memory, two CD8 naive and one CD8 memory plates were used. The study, taken as a whole, reports: Estimated clonotype richness was generally higher in naive than memory subsets.

Donors, without exception, were Caucasian adults residing in Nashville, Tennessee. Splitting the CD4+ cells yielded a CD45RA+ naive subset and a CD45RA-negative memory subset. This table comes from immunoSEQ multiplex PCR, and its TCRdb copy is limited to in-frame clones, with some not included. Of over 2 million clones listed, 85% to 95% were seen once; the top ten hold 0.1% to 0.15%. The CDR3 is 14 amino acids. V was trimmed by 0 bases and J by 4 bases, leaving 8 bases between them. The germline CDR1 and CDR2 sequences are SGHNT and YYREEE (reference sequence). This sequence was found in a young man in good health. Sequencing was carried out using naive CD4+ T cells sorted from blood. Subset specified: CD45RA+ positively selected. The chain recombines TRBV5-4 with TRBJ1-3, with D possibly matching TRBD1 (5 bases). In DNA form, the CDR3 reads TGTGCCAGCAGCTTGGAGGGGTGGGGAAACACCATATATTTT. It is translated as CASSLEGWGNTIYF.